What follows are 15 T cell receptor beta chains derived from one specimen sequenced in a study of identical twins. From the 5' RACE reads, TCRdb called clonotypes with MiXCR, one entry per CDR3 protein. Among 500,000 to 700,000 distinct CDR3 sequences listed, just over 7% were seen once. These data also featured in a second study, about yellow fever vaccine responses in identical twins.

Sequenced material: PBMCs. These receptors were obtained from a woman aged 18-29 years in good health.

In this sample, this clonotype turned up a few times. The rearrangement links TRBV24-1 to TRBJ2-2; no clear D. V was clipped by 0 bases and J by 7 bases, with 8 bases between them. Germline values: CDR1 KGHDR, CDR2 SFDVKD. This CDR3 is 14 amino acids long. The CDR3 nucleotides read TGTGCCACCAGTGATTTGTTTAAGGGCGGGGAGCTGTTTTTT. Translated: CATSDLFKGGELFF.

This clonotype has more than one count but fewer than ten. The rearrangement links TRBV10-3 to TRBJ2-3; D unresolved. The CDR3 has 14 amino acids. Trimming took 8 bases from V and 6 from J, leaving 18 bases between them. Germline loops: CDR1 ENHRY, CDR2 SYGVKD. The CDR3 DNA sequence: TGTGCCATCTTGGGCAGGTGGGGTCAGGATACGCAGTATTTT. It translates to CAILGRWGQDTQYF.

V is TRBV4-1 and J is TRBJ2-7; 8 bases map to TRBD2. Germline CDR1 reads MGHRA; CDR2 reads YSYEKL. This CDR3 contains 16 residues. J gave up 7 bases and V 0 bases, and 11 bases lay outside the gene matches. The CDR3 loop is CASSQDYSGTSNEQYF. The CDR3 nucleotides read TGCGCCAGCAGCCAAGATTACTCTGGGACTAGTAATGAGCAGTACTTC.

This clonotype was detected ten times or more. This chain joins TRBV29-1 and TRBJ2-3; 9 bases agree with TRBD1. Germline trimming cut 4 bases from V and 2 bases from J; bases unmatched to any gene: 4. Germline CDR1 SQVTM, CDR2 ANQGSEA. This CDR3 has 14 amino acids. The CDR3 protein is CSVVGQGFTDTQYF. The CDR3 nucleotides read TGCAGCGTTGTGGGACAGGGTTTCACAGATACGCAGTATTTT.

CDR3 bases: TGTGCCAGCAGTCCCTACGGGGGGGCGCATGAGACCCAGTACTTC. Amino acid sequence: CASSPYGGAHETQYF. The chain combines TRBV28 with TRBJ2-5, with 8 nucleotides matching TRBD2. Germline loops: CDR1 MDHEN, CDR2 SYDVKM. This CDR3 contains 15 residues. Unmatched junction bases numbered 10, after V lost 5 bases and J lost 5 bases. Looking up the rest from reference TRBV28 and TRBJ2-5 gives the full variable domain: DVKVTQSSRYLVKRTGEKVFLECVQDMDHENMFWYRQDPGLGLRLIYFSYDVKMKEKGDIPEGYSVSREKKERFSLILESASTNQTSMYLCASSPYGGAHETQYFGPGTRLLVL.

This CDR3 reads CASSHPFQHYEQYF. CDR3 nucleotide sequence: TGTGCCAGCAGCCACCCCTTTCAGCACTACGAGCAGTACTTC. The V and J genes are TRBV5-6 and TRBJ2-7, with unresolved D. The CDR3 extends over 14 amino acids. Germline CDR1 is SGHDT and CDR2 is YYEEEE. The V gene lost 4 bases and the J gene lost 3 bases, with 14 bases spanning the gap. The full variable domain, completed using reference TRBV5-6 and TRBJ2-7, is DAGVTQSPTHLIKTRGQQVTLRCSPKSGHDTVSWYQQALGQGPQFIFQYYEEEERQRGNFPDRFSGHQFPNYSSELNVNALLLGDSALYLCASSHPFQHYEQYFGPGTRLTVT.

This clonotype came up many times. The CDR3 protein is CASSLGANEKLFF. As DNA, the CDR3 is TGTGCCAGCAGCTTGGGGGCCAATGAAAAACTGTTTTTT. The rearrangement joins TRBV12-3 or TRBV12-4 to TRBJ1-4; perhaps TRBD1 as D (6 bases). The CDR3 runs 13 residues. Trimming removed 6 bases at V and 5 bases at J, with 10 bases between.

The V gene is TRBV10-2, the J gene TRBJ1-3; D gene unclear. Looked up from germline, CDR1 is WSHSY and CDR2 is SAAADI. Trimming pared 6 bases from V and 0 bases from J, leaving 15 bases between. CDR3 length: 16 residues. The CDR3 DNA reads as TGCGCCAGCAGACCCCTGGACCAGAACTCTGGAAACACCATATATTTT. It translates to CASRPLDQNSGNTIYF.

This clonotype was counted many times. The chain carries TRBV12-3 or TRBV12-4 and TRBJ2-2; no clear D. Trimming took 5 bases from V and 2 from J, leaving 6 bases between them. This CDR3 is 13 amino acids long. CDR3 nucleotide sequence: TGTGCCAGCAGTCCTGTAAACACCGGGGAGCTGTTTTTT. Protein sequence: CASSPVNTGELFF.

There are a few counts of this clonotype. The chain recombines TRBV12-3 or TRBV12-4 with TRBJ2-1; 7 positions agree with TRBD1. With V trimmed by 4 bases and J by 7 bases, 19 bases remained unmatched. CDR3 length: 18 residues. The CDR3 bases are TGTGCCAGCAGTTCCCTTTCGACAGGGATCTCTAAATGGAATGAGCAGTTCTTC. Amino acids: CASSSLSTGISKWNEQFF.

The chain couples TRBV11-2 to TRBJ2-7, with 9 nucleotides matching TRBD2. Germline V gene data show CDR1 as SGHAT and CDR2 as FQNNGV. After removal of 1 base from V and 6 bases from J, the junction contained 4 bases not matched to a gene. The CDR3 runs to 14 residues. CDR3 DNA sequence: TGTGCCAGCAGCTTAGGGGTTAGCGGGGGCGAGCAGTACGTC. This encodes CASSLGVSGGEQYV.

This clonotype occurred many times. V is TRBV5-1 and J is TRBJ2-3; D not certain. Germline V gives CDR1 SGHRS, CDR2 YFSETQ. The CDR3 is 16 amino acids. Trimming took off 4 bases at V and 3 bases at J, with 18 bases between the two ends. As DNA, the CDR3 is TGCGCCAGCAGCAAAACGGGCCGAATTGGGACAGATACGCAGTATTTT. Its protein product is CASSKTGRIGTDTQYF.

This clonotype has a count of ten or more. The chain carries TRBV6-5 and TRBJ2-7, with D uncertain. Germline V gives CDR1 MNHEY, CDR2 SVGAGI. The CDR3 totals 13 residues. V lost 2 bases and J lost 7, with 12 bases in between. The CDR3 DNA reads TGTGCCAGCAGTTACCTCCCTCACGGGGAGCAGTACTTC. Translating it yields CASSYLPHGEQYF.

The V and J genes are TRBV20-1 and TRBJ2-2; perhaps TRBD2 as D (5 bases). This CDR3 region has 15 residues. Germline V gene sequence: CDR1 DFQATT, CDR2 SNEGSKA (reference sequence). V lost 0 bases, J lost 4 bases, and 12 bases lay in between. The CDR3 DNA is TGCAGTGCTAGAGATAGACTATCCACCACCGGGGAGCTGTTTTTT. It specifies CSARDRLSTTGELFF.

The chain employs TRBV20-1 and TRBJ2-1, with a tentative D call TRBD2 (6 bases). With 0 bases removed from V and 7 bases from J, the gap between germline ends came to 13 bases. Germline CDR1 reads DFQATT; CDR2 reads SNEGSKA (reference sequence). This CDR3 has 14 residues. The CDR3 is CSARDHNRGNEQFF. CDR3 bases: TGCAGTGCTAGAGATCACAACCGGGGGAATGAGCAGTTCTTC.